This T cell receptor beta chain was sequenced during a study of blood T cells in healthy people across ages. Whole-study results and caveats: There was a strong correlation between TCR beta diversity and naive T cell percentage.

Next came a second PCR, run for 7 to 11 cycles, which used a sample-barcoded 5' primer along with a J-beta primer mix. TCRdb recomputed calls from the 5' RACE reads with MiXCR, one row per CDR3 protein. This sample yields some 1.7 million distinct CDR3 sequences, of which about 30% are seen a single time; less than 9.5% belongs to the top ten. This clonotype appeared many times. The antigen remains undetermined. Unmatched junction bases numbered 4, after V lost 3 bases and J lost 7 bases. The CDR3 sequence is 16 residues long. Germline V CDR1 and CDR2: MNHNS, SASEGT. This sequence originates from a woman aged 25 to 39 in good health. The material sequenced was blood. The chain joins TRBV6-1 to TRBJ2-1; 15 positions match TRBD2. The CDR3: CASSDYGTSGRNEQFF. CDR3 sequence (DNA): TGTGCCAGCAGTGACTACGGGACTAGCGGGAGGAATGAGCAGTTCTTC.